This entry is about one T cell receptor beta chain. The sample comes from a study of Ad26.COV2.S vaccination and SARS-CoV-2 variants. The CDR3 runs to 12 residues. CDR1 is MNHEY, CDR2 SVGEGT, per germline. Trimming took off 2 bases at V and 8 bases at J, with 6 bases between the two ends. The protocol was immunoSEQ multiplex PCR, while the TCRdb copy is restricted to in-frame clones and leaves out a portion. The sample yields some 370,000 clones, 83% seen once. The sample's treatment: some 19 received Ad26.COV2.S at low or high dose, single or two shots; 5 received placebo; per-sample allocation not given. The investigators took samples on day 63 after the first vaccine or placebo injection.

The clonotype originates from a person aged 18-60 years who received the Ad26.COV2.S COVID-19 vaccine or a placebo. This chain connects TRBV6-2 or TRBV6-3 to TRBJ2-2; no reliable D call. The sequences come from peripheral blood, collected in a trial of Ad26.COV2.S vaccine versus placebo. CDR3 DNA: TGTGCCAGCAGTTACGCAGCGGGGGAGCTGTTTTTT. Translated: CASSYAAGELFF.